The following is a TCR beta chain sequence with its context. The CDR3 has 16 residues. From germline, CDR1 is KGHSH and CDR2 LQKENI. With 3 bases clipped from V and 0 bases from J, the junction kept 3 bases outside the gene matches. The source of the sample is a study of blood T cell repertoires in COVID-19. Study in general: From the United States, Italy and Spain came samples of acute and convalescent COVID-19. PBMCs, B-cell-depleted T cells, or T cells were the source of the cDNA or gDNA that made up the material.

The authors' processing: The assay estimated nucleated cells by amplifying reference gene primers. Clones were read by immunoSEQ multiplex PCR, and TCRdb kept only the in-frame ones, dropping some. V, J and clone size derive from that table, while D and trimming were established from the DNA sequence. This table holds 220,000 or so clones, about 85% found once. This chain joins TRBV18 and TRBJ1-3; 9 nucleotides agree with TRBD1. The specimen sequenced was peripheral blood. The clonotype comes from a man between 50 and 59 years old who had recovered from COVID-19. CDR3 bases: TGTGCCAGCTCACCTGGACAGGGGATCTCTGGAAACACCATATATTTT. Translating gives CASSPGQGISGNTIYF.